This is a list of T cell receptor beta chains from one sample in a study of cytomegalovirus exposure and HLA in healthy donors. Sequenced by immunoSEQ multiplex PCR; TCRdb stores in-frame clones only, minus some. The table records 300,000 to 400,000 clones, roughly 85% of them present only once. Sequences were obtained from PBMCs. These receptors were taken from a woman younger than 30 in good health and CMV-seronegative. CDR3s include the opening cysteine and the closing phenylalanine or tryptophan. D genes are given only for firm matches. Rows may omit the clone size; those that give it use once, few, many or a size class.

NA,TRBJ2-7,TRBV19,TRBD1,CASSIGGTGFGEQYF,TGTGCCAGTAGTATTGGGGGGACAGGCTTCGGCGAGCAGTACTTC
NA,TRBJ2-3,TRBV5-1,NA,CASSLPKADPSTDTQYF,TGCGCCAGCAGCCTGCCCAAAGCGGATCCTAGCACAGATACGCAGTATTTT
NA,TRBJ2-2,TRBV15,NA,CATSSGRTDAGELFF,TGTGCCACCAGCAGCGGGAGAACAGACGCCGGGGAGCTGTTTTTT
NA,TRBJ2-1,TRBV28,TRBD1,CASRTDRGAYNEQFF,TGTGCCAGCAGAACAGACAGGGGTGCCTACAATGAGCAGTTCTTC
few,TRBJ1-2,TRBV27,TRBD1,CASSFSRTGAYGYTF,TGTGCCAGCAGTTTCTCCCGGACAGGCGCCTATGGCTACACCTTC
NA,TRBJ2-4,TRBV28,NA,CASSTRSGWVRVNIQYF,TGTGCCAGCAGTACCCGAAGTGGGTGGGTGCGGGTAAACATTCAGTACTTC
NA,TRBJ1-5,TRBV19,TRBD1,CASSISQGGQPQHF,TGTGCCAGTAGTATATCACAGGGGGGTCAGCCCCAGCATTTT
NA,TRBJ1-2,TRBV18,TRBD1,CASSPKNDPGQGSGYTF,TGTGCCAGCTCACCGAAAAATGACCCAGGACAGGGCTCAGGCTACACCTTC
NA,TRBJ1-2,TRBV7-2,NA,CASSSHDRYYGYTF,TGTGCCAGCAGCTCTCACGACAGATACTATGGCTACACCTTC
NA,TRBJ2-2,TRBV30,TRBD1,CAWSGGGATGELFF,TGTGCCTGGAGTGGAGGGGGCGCGACCGGGGAGCTGTTTTTT
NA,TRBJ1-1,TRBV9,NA,CASSLDRAFF,TGTGCCAGCAGCCTCGACAGGGCTTTCTTT
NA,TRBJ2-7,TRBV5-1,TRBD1,CASSSSYGQGAGEQYF,TGCGCCAGCAGCTCCTCCTACGGACAGGGGGCGGGAGAGCAGTACTTC
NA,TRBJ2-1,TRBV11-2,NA,CASSLDPGVGSAYNEQFF,TGTGCCAGCAGCTTAGATCCGGGTGTAGGGAGCGCCTACAATGAGCAGTTCTTC
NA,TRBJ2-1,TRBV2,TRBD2,CASSPGTSPYNEQFF,TGTGCCAGCAGCCCCGGGACTAGCCCCTACAATGAGCAGTTCTTC
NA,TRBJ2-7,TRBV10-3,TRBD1,CAISEARDRGRYEQYF,TGTGCCATCAGTGAGGCCCGGGACAGGGGGCGGTACGAGCAGTACTTC
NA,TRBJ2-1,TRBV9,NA,CASSVRGLAPSSYNEQFF,TGTGCCAGCAGCGTACGGGGTCTAGCGCCGAGCTCCTACAATGAGCAGTTCTTC
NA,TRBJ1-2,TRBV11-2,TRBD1,CASSSNRDRNPPNYGYTF,TGTGCCAGCAGCTCCAACCGGGACAGAAATCCGCCTAACTATGGCTACACCTTC
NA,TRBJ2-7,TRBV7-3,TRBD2,CASSLTAGPTYEQYF,TGTGCCAGCAGCTTAACAGCGGGACCTACCTACGAGCAGTACTTC
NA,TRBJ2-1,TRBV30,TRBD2,CAWSDERGAGEQFF,TGTGCCTGGAGTGATGAGCGGGGGGCCGGTGAGCAGTTCTTC
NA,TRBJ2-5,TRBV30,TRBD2,CAWSPYQRGIGETQYF,TGTGCCTGGAGTCCCTATCAGCGGGGAATCGGGGAGACCCAGTACTTC
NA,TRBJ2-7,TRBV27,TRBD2,CASRLGLAGGNEQYF,TGTGCCAGCCGCCTAGGACTAGCGGGAGGTAACGAGCAGTACTTC
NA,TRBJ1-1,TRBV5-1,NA,CASRYDTTVTEAFF,TGCGCCAGCAGATACGACACGACGGTCACTGAAGCTTTCTTT
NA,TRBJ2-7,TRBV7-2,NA,CASSQVFSRGEQYF,TGTGCCAGCAGCCAGGTCTTCAGCCGGGGGGAGCAGTACTTC
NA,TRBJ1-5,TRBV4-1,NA,CASSQDPNQPQHF,TGCGCCAGCAGCCAAGACCCTAATCAGCCCCAGCATTTT
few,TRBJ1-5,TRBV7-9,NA,CASQTSDQPQHF,TGTGCCAGCCAGACTTCAGATCAGCCCCAGCATTTT
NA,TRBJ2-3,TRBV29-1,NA,CSVGTTDTQYF,TGCAGCGTCGGGACTACAGATACGCAGTATTTT
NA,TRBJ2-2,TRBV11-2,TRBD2,CASSGLAGNTGELFF,TGTGCCAGCAGCGGACTAGCGGGGAACACCGGGGAGCTGTTTTTT
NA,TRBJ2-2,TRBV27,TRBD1,CASRPTGAGELFF,TGTGCCAGCAGACCGACAGGGGCCGGGGAGCTGTTTTTT
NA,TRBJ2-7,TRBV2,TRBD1,CASGRDRVNYEQYF,TGTGCCAGCGGGAGGGACAGGGTCAACTACGAGCAGTACTTC
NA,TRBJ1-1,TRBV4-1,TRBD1,CASSLGTGGAEAFF,TGCGCCAGCAGCCTCGGGACAGGGGGCGCTGAAGCTTTCTTT
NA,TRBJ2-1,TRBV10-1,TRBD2,CASSERIAGSGEQFF,TGCGCCAGCAGTGAACGGATAGCGGGTTCCGGTGAGCAGTTCTTC
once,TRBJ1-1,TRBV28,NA,CASSDRGQGATEAFF,TGTGCCAGCAGCGATCGCGGTCAAGGCGCCACTGAAGCTTTCTTT
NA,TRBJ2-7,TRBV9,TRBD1,CASSTLGQGAPYEQYF,TGTGCCAGCAGCACCTTGGGACAGGGAGCTCCCTACGAGCAGTACTTC
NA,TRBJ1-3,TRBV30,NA,CAWSVAGLSGNTIYF,TGTGCCTGGAGTGTAGCAGGCCTCTCTGGAAACACCATATATTTT
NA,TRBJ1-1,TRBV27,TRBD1,CASSPSGGFFGTEAFF,TGTGCCAGCAGTCCCTCAGGGGGTTTTTTTGGGACTGAAGCTTTCTTT
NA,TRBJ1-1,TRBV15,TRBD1,CATSRGQVNTEAFF,TGTGCCACCAGCAGGGGACAGGTGAACACTGAAGCTTTCTTT
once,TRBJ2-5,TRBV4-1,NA,CASSQILGESWTQYF,TGCGCCAGCAGCCAAATACTAGGCGAGAGTTGGACCCAGTACTTC
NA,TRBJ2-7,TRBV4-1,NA,CASSQSLTYEQYF,TGCGCCAGCAGCCAATCTCTTACCTACGAGCAGTACTTC
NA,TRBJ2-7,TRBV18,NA,CASSPPSGYEQYF,TGTGCCAGCTCACCACCCTCGGGGTACGAGCAGTACTTC
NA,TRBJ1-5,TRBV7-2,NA,CASSPYNQPQHF,TGTGCCAGCAGCCCCTACAATCAGCCCCAGCATTTT
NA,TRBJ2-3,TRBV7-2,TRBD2,CASSSGFVGLADTDTQYF,TGTGCCAGCAGCTCCGGCTTTGTAGGACTAGCGGACACAGATACGCAGTATTTT